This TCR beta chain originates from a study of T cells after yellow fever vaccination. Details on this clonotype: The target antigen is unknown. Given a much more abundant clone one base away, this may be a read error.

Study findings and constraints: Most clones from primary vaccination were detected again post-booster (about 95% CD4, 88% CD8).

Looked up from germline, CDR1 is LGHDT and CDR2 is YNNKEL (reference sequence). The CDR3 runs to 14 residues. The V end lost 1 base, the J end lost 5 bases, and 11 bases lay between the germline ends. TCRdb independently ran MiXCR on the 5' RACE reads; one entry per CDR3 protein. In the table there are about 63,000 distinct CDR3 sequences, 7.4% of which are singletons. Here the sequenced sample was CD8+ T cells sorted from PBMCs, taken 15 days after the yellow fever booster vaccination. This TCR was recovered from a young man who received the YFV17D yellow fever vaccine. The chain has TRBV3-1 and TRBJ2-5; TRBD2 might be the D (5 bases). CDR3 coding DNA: TGTGCCAGCAGCCAAGCATCGGGGAGTGAGACCCAGTACTTC. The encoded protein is CASSQASGSETQYF.